This passage covers 16 T cell receptor beta chains from one sample sequenced in a study of yellow fever vaccine responses in identical twins. MiXCR, run by TCRdb on the RT-PCR reads, gives a single entry per CDR3 protein. In the table there are approximately 13,000 distinct CDR3 sequences, roughly 86% of which are singletons. The source material was T cells from blood (PBMCs), unsorted or a sorted subset (not recorded which), sampled before or after yellow fever vaccination (not recorded which). Receptor source: a woman under 30 who received the yellow fever vaccine.

The CDR3 bases are TGCAGTGCTAGAGACGGCTTATTCTCTGGAAACACCATATATTTT. Amino acids: CSARDGLFSGNTIYF. This sequence joins TRBV20-1 and TRBJ1-3; no firm D call. The CDR3 extends over 15 amino acids. With 0 bases removed from V and 0 bases from J, the gap between germline ends came to 9 bases. Per the germline V gene, CDR1 is DFQATT and CDR2 is SNEGSKA (reference sequence).

The rearrangement links TRBV11-1 to TRBJ2-7; D tentatively reads TRBD1 or TRBD2 (5 bases each). Trimming removed 5 bases at V and 0 bases at J, with 14 bases between. The germline V gene encodes CDR1 SGHAT and CDR2 FQDESV (reference sequence). This CDR3 contains 15 residues. In DNA form, the CDR3 reads TGTGCCAGCAGCCAGGCCGGGACCGTCTCCTACGAGCAGTACTTC. Its protein is CASSQAGTVSYEQYF.

This clonotype showed up just a few times. The chain links TRBV30 to TRBJ2-1; D gene unclear. The length of the CDR3 is 12 residues. Trimming removed 2 bases at V and 6 bases at J, with 8 bases between. Germline CDR1 GTSNPN, CDR2 SVGIG (reference sequence). The CDR3 reads CAWSLVFNEQFF. In DNA form, the CDR3 reads TGTGCCTGGAGTTTGGTGTTCAATGAGCAGTTCTTC.

This clonotype was counted a single time. CDR3 in DNA: TGTGCCAGCAGTAGGGATTCGGGCTATGGCTACACCTTC. It yields the protein CASSRDSGYGYTF. This chain connects TRBV2 to TRBJ1-2; D remains ambiguous. V was pared by 5 bases and J by 4 bases, with 11 bases between. Germline lookup yields CDR1 SNHLY and CDR2 FYNNEI. This CDR3 contains 13 residues.

The sample holds one count of this clonotype. The chain employs TRBV20-1 and TRBJ2-1; D unclear. Germline CDR1 and CDR2: DFQATT and SNEGSKA (reference sequence). The CDR3 runs to 12 residues. Deletions cut 5 bases from V and 6 bases from J, with 11 bases between. CDR3: CSAFDNRNEQFF. Written as DNA, the CDR3 is TGCAGTGCTTTCGACAACCGCAATGAGCAGTTCTTC.

V and J are TRBV18 and TRBJ2-7; D may be TRBD1 (5 bases). The CDR3 runs to 14 residues. Germline values: CDR1 KGHSH, CDR2 LQKENI. V lost 0 bases and J 1 base, leaving 7 bases between the germline ends. CDR3 in amino acids: CASSPPTDSYEQYF. The CDR3 nucleotides read TGTGCCAGCTCACCACCGACAGATTCCTACGAGCAGTACTTC.

The chain has TRBV20-1 and TRBJ2-7, with D unclear. V shed 1 base and J shed 2 bases, with 15 bases lying between them. Germline V lookup: CDR1 DFQATT, CDR2 SNEGSKA (reference sequence). The CDR3 totals 15 residues. The CDR3: CSARGLILQPYEQYF. In DNA, the CDR3 is TGCAGTGCTAGAGGTTTGATCCTACAACCCTACGAGCAGTACTTC.

The chain carries TRBV29-1 and TRBJ1-4; D not certain. This CDR3 has 14 residues. V was clipped by 1 base and J by 0 bases, with 6 bases between them. The germline V gene has CDR1 SQVTM and CDR2 ANQGSEA. The CDR3 protein is CSVEATATNEKLFF. The DNA for the CDR3 is TGCAGCGTTGAAGCGACCGCAACTAATGAAAAACTGTTTTTT.

J is TRBJ2-7 and V is TRBV11-1; 7 bases map to TRBD1. The J segment lost 2 bases and the V segment lost 1 base, leaving 5 bases of the junction unmatched. In germline, CDR1 is SGHAT, CDR2 FQDESV (reference sequence). The CDR3 has 15 residues. The CDR3 region is CASSLVGTATYEQYF. CDR3 in DNA: TGTGCCAGCAGCTTAGTAGGGACAGCGACCTACGAGCAGTACTTC.

The chain has TRBV5-5 and TRBJ1-5; TRBD1 is a possible D gene (5 bases). V was shortened by 4 bases and J by 8 bases, with 22 bases between the two germline ends. CDR3 length: 16 residues. Germline V gives CDR1 SGHKS, CDR2 YYEKEE (reference sequence). The CDR3 sequence is CASSINPGGWGEPQHF. As DNA, the CDR3 is TGTGCCAGCAGCATTAATCCCGGAGGCTGGGGGGAGCCCCAGCATTTT.

This clonotype is a singleton in its sample. The chain carries TRBV13 and TRBJ2-3; TRBD2 matches at 7 bases. The CDR3 sequence is 15 residues long. Germline-derived CDR1 and CDR2 are PRHDT and FYEKMQ (reference sequence). The junction had 9 bases not matched to a gene; V was cut back by 7 bases and J by 2 bases. CDR3 sequence reads: CASKIWREYTDTQYF. As DNA, the CDR3 is TGTGCCAGCAAAATCTGGCGGGAGTACACAGATACGCAGTATTTT.

The gene calls are TRBV29-1 and TRBJ2-5, with D perhaps matching TRBD2 (6 bases). Trimming cost V 5 bases and J 2 bases, with 6 bases left between them. This CDR3 is 11 amino acids long. The germline gives CDR1 SQVTM, CDR2 ANQGSEA. The CDR3 here is CSVRGQETQYF. The CDR3 DNA reads TGCAGCGTTCGGGGGCAAGAGACCCAGTACTTC. Complete variable domain (other parts from reference TRBV29-1 and TRBJ2-5): SAVISQKPSRDICQRGTSLTIQCQVDSQVTMMFWYRQQPGQSLTLIATANQGSEATYESGFVIDKFPISRPNLTFSTLTVSNMSPEDSSIYLCSVRGQETQYFGPGTRLLVL.

A single count supports this clonotype. The CDR3 spells CASSPPASGGDIQYF. CDR3 DNA sequence: TGTGCCAGCAGTCCGCCCGCTAGCGGAGGAGACATTCAGTACTTC. This chain joins TRBV28 and TRBJ2-4, with 7 bases fitting TRBD2. The junction had 12 bases not matched to a gene; V was cut back by 5 bases and J by 8 bases. There are 15 residues in the CDR3. Germline values: CDR1 MDHEN, CDR2 SYDVKM.

The V gene is TRBV29-1, the J gene TRBJ1-3; D is possibly TRBD1 (5 bases). The CDR3 contains 13 residues. The V gene's germline CDR1 is SQVTM and CDR2 ANQGSEA. The V end was cut by 5 bases, the J end by 0 bases, with 8 bases between. Written as DNA, the CDR3 is TGCAGCGTTCTTCAGGGCTCTGGAAACACCATATATTTT. This gives the protein CSVLQGSGNTIYF.

This clonotype was recorded once. The J gene is TRBJ2-7, the V gene TRBV11-1, with D possibly being TRBD2 (5 bases). Trimming took off 3 bases at V and 6 bases at J, with 12 bases between the two ends. Per germline, CDR1 SGHAT and CDR2 FQDESV (reference sequence). The CDR3 runs to 13 residues. CDR3 sequence reads: CASSFRKEAEQYF. The CDR3 DNA sequence: TGTGCCAGCAGCTTCCGTAAGGAGGCCGAGCAGTACTTC.

The rearrangement joins TRBV15 to TRBJ2-7; D remains ambiguous. CDR1 LNHNV and CDR2 YYDKDF come from the germline V gene (reference sequence). The CDR3 extends over 14 amino acids. Trimming removed 5 bases from V and 3 bases from J, with 14 bases in between. CDR3 DNA: TGTGCCACCAGCGCCGAGTGGAGCATCTACGAGCAGTACTTC. The encoded protein is CATSAEWSIYEQYF.